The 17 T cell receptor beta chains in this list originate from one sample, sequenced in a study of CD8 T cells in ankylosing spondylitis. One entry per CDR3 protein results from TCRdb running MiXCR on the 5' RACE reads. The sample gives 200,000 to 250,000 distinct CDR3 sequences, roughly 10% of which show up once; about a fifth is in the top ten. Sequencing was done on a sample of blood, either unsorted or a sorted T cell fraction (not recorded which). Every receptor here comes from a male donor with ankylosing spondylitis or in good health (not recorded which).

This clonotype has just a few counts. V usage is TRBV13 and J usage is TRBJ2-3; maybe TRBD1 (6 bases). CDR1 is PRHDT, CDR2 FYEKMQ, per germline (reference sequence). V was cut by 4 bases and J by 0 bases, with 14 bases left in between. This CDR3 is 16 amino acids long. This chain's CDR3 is CASSSIGGMSTDTQYF. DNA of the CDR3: TGTGCCAGCAGCTCAATAGGGGGTATGAGCACAGATACGCAGTATTTT.

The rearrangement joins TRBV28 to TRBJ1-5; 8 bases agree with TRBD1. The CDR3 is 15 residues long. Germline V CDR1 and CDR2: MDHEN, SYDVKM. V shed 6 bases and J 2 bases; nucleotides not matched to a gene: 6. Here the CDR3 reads CASRAGGNGNQPQHF. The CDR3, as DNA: TGTGCCAGCAGGGCAGGGGGCAACGGCAATCAGCCCCAGCATTTT.

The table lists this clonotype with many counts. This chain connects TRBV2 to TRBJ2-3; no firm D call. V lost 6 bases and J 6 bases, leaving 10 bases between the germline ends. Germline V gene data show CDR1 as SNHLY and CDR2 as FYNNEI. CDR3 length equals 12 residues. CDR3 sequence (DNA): TGTGCCAGCAGCGCGGATCGGGATACGCAGTATTTT. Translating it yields CASSADRDTQYF.

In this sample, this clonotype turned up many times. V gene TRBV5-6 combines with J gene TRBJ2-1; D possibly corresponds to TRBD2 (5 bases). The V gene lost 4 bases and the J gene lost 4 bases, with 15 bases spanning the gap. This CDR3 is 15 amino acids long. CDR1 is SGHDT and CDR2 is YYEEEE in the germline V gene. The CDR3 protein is CASSVRFSGYNEQFF. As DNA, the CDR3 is TGTGCCAGCAGCGTCCGATTCTCGGGGTACAATGAGCAGTTCTTC.

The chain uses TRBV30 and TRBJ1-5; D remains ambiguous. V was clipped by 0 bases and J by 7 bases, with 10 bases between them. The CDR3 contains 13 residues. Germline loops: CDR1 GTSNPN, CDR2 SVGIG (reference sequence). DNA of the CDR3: TGTGCCTGGAGTGTACGATCGGGACAGCCCCAGCATTTT. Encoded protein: CAWSVRSGQPQHF.

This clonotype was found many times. CDR3: CASRKGQQNSPLHF. In DNA, the CDR3 is TGTGCCAGCAGGAAGGGACAGCAAAATTCACCCCTCCACTTT. This chain connects TRBV28 to TRBJ1-6; 7 nucleotides line up with TRBD1. Losses at the gene ends were 6 bases for V and 7 bases for J; bases not matched to a gene: 6. The germline gives CDR1 MDHEN, CDR2 SYDVKM. This CDR3 region has 14 residues.

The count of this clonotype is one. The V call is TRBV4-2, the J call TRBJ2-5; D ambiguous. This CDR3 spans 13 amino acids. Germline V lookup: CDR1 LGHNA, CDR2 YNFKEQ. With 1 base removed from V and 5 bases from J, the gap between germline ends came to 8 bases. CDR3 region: CASSQGYGETQYF. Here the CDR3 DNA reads TGTGCCAGCAGCCAAGGGTACGGGGAGACCCAGTACTTC.

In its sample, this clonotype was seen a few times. The CDR3 region is CASSLQTSGANTEAFF. In DNA, the CDR3 is TGCGCCAGCAGCTTGCAAACCTCGGGGGCTAACACTGAAGCTTTCTTT. The genes are TRBV5-1 and TRBJ1-1, with D tentatively TRBD1 (6 bases). The germline V gene encodes CDR1 SGHRS and CDR2 YFSETQ. Trimming cost V 1 base and J 2 bases, with 15 bases left between them. This CDR3 is 16 amino acids long.

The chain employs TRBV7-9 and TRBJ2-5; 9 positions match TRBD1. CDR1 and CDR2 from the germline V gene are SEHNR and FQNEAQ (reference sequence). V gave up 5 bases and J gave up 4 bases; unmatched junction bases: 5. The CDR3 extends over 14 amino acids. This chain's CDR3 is CASSPWTGVETQYF. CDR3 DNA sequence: TGTGCCAGCAGCCCTTGGACAGGGGTAGAGACCCAGTACTTC.

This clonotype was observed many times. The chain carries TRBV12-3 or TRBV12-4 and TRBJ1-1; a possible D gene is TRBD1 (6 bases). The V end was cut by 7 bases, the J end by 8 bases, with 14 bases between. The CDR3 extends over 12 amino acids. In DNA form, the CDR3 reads TGTGCCAGCACCACAGGGAGAACAGAAGCTTTCTTT. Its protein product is CASTTGRTEAFF.

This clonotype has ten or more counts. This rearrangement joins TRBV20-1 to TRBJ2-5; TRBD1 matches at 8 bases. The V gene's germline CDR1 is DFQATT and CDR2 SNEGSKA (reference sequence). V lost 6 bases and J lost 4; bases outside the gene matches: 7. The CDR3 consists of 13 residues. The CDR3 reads CSAEGQEVETQYF. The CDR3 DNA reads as TGCAGTGCCGAGGGACAGGAGGTAGAGACCCAGTACTTC.

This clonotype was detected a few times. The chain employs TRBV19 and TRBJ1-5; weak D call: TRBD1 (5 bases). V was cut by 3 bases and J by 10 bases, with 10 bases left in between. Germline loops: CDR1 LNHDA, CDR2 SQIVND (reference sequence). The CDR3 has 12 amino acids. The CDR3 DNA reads TGTGCCAGTAGTATCTCGGGGCTACCCCAGCATTTT. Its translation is CASSISGLPQHF.

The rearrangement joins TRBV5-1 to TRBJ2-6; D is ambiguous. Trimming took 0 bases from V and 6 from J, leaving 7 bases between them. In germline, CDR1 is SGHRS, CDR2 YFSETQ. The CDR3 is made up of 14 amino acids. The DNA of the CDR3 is TGCGCCAGCAGCTTGGAGCGTGAGGCCAACGTCCTGACTTTC. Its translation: CASSLEREANVLTF.

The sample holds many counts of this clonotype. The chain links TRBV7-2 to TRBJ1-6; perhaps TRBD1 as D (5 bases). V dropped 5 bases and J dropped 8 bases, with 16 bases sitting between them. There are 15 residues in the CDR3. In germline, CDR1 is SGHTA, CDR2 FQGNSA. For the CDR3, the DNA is TGTGCCAGCAGCGCCAGGGACCTAAGCCATTCACCCCTCCACTTT. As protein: CASSARDLSHSPLHF.

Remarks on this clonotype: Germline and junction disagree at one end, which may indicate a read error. In nucleotides, the CDR3 is TGTGCCAGCAGCGACGGGCGGGGGGGCTACCATGAGCAGTTCTTC. Translated, it gives CASSDGRGGYHEQFF. The chain combines TRBV7-2 with TRBJ2-1; TRBD2 agrees at 9 bases. Germline CDR1 reads SGHTA; CDR2 reads FQGNSA. The CDR3 has 15 residues.

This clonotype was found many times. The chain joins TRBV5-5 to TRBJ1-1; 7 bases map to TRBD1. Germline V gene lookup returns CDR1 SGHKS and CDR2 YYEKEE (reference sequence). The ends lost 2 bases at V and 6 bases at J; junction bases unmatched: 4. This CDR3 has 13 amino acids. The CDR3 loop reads CASSFAGGSEAFF. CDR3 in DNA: TGTGCCAGCAGCTTCGCAGGGGGTTCTGAAGCTTTCTTT.

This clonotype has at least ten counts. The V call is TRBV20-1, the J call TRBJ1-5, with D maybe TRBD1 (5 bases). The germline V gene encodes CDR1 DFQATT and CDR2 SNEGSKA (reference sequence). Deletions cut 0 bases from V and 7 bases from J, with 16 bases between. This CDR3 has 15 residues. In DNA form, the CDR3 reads TGCAGTGCTAGAGAACTCGGCAGGGCTCAGCAGCCCCAGCATTTT. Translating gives CSARELGRAQQPQHF.